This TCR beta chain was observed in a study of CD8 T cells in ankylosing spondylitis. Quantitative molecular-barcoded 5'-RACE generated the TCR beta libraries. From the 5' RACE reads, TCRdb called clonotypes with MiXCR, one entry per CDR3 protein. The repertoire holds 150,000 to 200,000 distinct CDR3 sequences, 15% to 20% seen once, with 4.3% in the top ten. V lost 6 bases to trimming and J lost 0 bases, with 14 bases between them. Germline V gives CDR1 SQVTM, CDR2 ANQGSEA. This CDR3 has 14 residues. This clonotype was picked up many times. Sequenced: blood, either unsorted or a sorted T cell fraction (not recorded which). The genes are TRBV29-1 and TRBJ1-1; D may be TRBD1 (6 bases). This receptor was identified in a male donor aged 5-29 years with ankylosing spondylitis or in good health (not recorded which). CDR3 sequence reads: CSVRDTPVNTEAFF. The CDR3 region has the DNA TGCAGCGTCCGGGACACCCCGGTGAACACTGAAGCTTTCTTT.